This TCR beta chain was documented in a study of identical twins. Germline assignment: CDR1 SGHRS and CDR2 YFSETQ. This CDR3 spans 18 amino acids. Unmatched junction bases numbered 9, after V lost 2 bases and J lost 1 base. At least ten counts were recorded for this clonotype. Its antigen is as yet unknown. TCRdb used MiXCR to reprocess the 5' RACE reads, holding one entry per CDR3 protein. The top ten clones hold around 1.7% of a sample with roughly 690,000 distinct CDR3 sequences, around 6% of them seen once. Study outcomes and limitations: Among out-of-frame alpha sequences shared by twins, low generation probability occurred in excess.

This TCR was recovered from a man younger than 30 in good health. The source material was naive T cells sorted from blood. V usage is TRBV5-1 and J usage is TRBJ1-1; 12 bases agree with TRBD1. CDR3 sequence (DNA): TGCGCCAGCAGCTTTTCGAAAGGGACAGGGGGCCGGAACACTGAAGCTTTCTTT. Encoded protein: CASSFSKGTGGRNTEAFF. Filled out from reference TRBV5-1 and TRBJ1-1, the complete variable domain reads KAGVTQTPRYLIKTRGQQVTLSCSPISGHRSVSWYQQTPGQGLQFLFEYFSETQRNKGNFPGRFSGRQFSNSRSEMNVSTLELGDSALYLCASSFSKGTGGRNTEAFFGQGTRLTVV.